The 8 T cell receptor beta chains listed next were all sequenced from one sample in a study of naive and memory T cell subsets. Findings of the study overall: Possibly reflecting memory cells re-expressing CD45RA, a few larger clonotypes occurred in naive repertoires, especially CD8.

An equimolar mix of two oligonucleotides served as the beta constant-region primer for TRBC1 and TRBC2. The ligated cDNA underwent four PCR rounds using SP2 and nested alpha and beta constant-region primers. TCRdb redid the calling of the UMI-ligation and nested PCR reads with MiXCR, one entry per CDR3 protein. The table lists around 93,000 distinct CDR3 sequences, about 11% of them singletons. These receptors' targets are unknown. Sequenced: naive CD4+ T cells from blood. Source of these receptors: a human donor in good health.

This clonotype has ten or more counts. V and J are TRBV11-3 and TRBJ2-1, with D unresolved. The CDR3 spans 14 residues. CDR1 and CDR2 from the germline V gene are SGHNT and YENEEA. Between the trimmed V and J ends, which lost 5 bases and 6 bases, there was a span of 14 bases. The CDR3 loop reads CASSPGVEGNEQFF. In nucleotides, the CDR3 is TGTGCCAGCAGCCCTGGGGTAGAAGGCAATGAGCAGTTCTTC.

For the CDR3, the DNA is TGTGCCAGCAGCTTGGTAGCGGGGGGGTACGAGCAGTACTTC. The encoded protein is CASSLVAGGYEQYF. The chain is built from TRBV5-6 and TRBJ2-7, with 11 bases identical to TRBD2. CDR3 size: 14 residues. The V segment lost 0 bases and the J segment 4 bases; nucleotides outside the gene matches: 0. The germline gives CDR1 SGHDT, CDR2 YYEEEE.

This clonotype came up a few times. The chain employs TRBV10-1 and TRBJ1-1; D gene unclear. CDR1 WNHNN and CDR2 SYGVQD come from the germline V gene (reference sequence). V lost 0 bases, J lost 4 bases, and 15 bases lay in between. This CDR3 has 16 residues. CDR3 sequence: CASSESKRRLITEAFF. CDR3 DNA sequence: TGCGCCAGCAGTGAGTCTAAACGACGGTTGATCACTGAAGCTTTCTTT.

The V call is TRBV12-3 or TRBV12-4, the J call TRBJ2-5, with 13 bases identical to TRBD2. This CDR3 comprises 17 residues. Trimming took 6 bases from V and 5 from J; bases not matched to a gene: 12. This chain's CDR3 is CASSYPPGLAGMETQYF. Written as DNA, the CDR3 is TGTGCCAGCAGCTATCCCCCGGGACTAGCGGGAATGGAGACCCAGTACTTC.

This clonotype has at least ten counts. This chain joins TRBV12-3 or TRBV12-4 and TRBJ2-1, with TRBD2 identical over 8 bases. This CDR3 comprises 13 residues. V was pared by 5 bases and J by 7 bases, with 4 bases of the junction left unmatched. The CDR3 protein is CASSPGTRNEQFF. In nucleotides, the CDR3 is TGTGCCAGCAGTCCCGGGACTAGAAATGAGCAGTTCTTC.

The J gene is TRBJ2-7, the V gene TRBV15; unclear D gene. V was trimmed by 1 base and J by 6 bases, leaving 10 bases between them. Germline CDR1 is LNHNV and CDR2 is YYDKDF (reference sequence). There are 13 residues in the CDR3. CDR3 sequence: CATSRGREGEQYF. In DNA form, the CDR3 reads TGTGCCACCAGCAGAGGAAGAGAAGGCGAGCAGTACTTC.

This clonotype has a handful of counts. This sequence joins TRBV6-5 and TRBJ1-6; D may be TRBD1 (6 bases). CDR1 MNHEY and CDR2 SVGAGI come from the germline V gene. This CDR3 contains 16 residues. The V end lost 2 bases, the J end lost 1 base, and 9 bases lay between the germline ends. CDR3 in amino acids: CASSYRTESYNSPLHF. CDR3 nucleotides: TGTGCCAGCAGTTACCGGACAGAATCCTATAATTCACCCCTCCACTTT.

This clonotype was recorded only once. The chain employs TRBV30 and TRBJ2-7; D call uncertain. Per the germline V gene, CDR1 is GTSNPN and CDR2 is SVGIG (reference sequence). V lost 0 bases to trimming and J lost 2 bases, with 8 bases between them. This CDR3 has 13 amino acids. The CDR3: CAWSVGGTYEQYF. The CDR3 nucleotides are TGTGCCTGGAGTGTAGGTGGGACCTACGAGCAGTACTTC.